This T cell receptor beta chain was profiled in a study of T-cell memory formation after mild COVID-19. The germline V gene encodes CDR1 LGHNA and CDR2 YNFKEQ. The CDR3 spans 14 residues. V lost 1 base and J lost 5, with 10 bases in between. Overall study findings and caveats: CD4+ clones that contracted lay mainly in CM and EM; CD8+ ones lay in EMRA. Pre-infection memory showed some responding clones, and this suggested that cross-reactive memory joined. Clones shrinking from day 15 to 85 showed even CD4/CD8 mixes; later expanders tilted CD4+.

As for this clonotype: What it recognizes is unknown.

TCRdb called the 5' RACE reads again in MiXCR, with one record for every CDR3 protein. This sample yields roughly 200,000 distinct CDR3 sequences, of which about 17% are seen a single time; 2% to 3% belongs to the top ten. This sequence was found in an adult woman who had mild COVID-19 (a few samples of this study predate the infection). Cell type and time point are not known. Sequenced sample: PBMCs or a T cell subset sorted from them (not recorded which). This sequence joins TRBV4-2 and TRBJ2-3; possibly TRBD2 for D (6 bases). In DNA form, the CDR3 reads TGTGCCAGCAGCCAAGTACGGCGGGAAGATACGCAGTATTTT. It specifies CASSQVRREDTQYF.